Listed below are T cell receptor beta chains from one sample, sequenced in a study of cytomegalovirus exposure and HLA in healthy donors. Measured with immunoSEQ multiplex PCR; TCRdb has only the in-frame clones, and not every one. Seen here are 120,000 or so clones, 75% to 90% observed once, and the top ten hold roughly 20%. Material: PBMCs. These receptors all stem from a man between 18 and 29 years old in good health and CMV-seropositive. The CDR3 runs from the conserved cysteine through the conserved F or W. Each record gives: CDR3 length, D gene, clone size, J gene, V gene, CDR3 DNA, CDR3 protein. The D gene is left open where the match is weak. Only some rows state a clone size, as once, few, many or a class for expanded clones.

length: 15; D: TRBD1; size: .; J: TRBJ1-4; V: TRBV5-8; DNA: TGTGCCAGCAGCTTGGAGGGCAGGGGGCTTGAAAAACTGTTTTTT; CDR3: CASSLEGRGLEKLFF
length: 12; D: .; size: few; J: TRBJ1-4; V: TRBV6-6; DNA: TGTGCCAGCAGTTACACTACTGAAAAACTGTTTTTT; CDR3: CASSYTTEKLFF
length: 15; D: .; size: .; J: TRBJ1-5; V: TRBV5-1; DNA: TGCGCCAGCAGCTTCGGGACACAAGTCAATCAGCCCCAGCATTTT; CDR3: CASSFGTQVNQPQHF
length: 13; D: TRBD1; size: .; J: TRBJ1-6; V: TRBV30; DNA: TGTGCCTGGAGTTACAGGGGGCGGTCACCCCTCCACTTT; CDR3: CAWSYRGRSPLHF
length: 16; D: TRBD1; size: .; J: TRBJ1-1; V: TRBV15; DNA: TGTGCCACCAGCAGAGTCCCGGGACAGGGAGCGGGTGAAGCTTTCTTT; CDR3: CATSRVPGQGAGEAFF
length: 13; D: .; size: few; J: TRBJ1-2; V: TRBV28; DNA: TGTGCCAGCAGTGGCCAAACGGGCTATGGCTACACCTTC; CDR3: CASSGQTGYGYTF
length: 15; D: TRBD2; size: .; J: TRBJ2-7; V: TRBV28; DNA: TGTGCCAGCAGTTCCCTAGCGGCCCCCTCCTACGAGCAGTACTTC; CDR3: CASSSLAAPSYEQYF
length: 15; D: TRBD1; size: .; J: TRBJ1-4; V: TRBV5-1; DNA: TGCGCCAGCAGCGCCGTACAGGGGAAGGGCGAAAAACTGTTTTTT; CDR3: CASSAVQGKGEKLFF
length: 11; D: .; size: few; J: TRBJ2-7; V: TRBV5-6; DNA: TGTGCCAGCAGCTTGTTCTCCGAGCAGTACTTC; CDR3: CASSLFSEQYF
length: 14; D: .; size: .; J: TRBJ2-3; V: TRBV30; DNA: TGTGCCTGGAGTGTGACACTAGCCTCCGATACGCAGTATTTT; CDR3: CAWSVTLASDTQYF
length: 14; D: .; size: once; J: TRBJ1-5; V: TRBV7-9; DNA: TGTGCCAGCAGCCCCCCCGGGGTAGGGCAGCCCCAGCATTTT; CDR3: CASSPPGVGQPQHF
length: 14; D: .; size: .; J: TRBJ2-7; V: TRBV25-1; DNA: TGTGCCAGCAGTGGTCGAGGGCATTCCCTGAAGCAGTACTTC; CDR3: CASSGRGHSLKQYF
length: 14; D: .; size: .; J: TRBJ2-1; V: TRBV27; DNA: TGTGCCAGCAGCGCCGGGAGCCCGAACAATGAGCAGTTCTTC; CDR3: CASSAGSPNNEQFF